This T cell receptor (beta chain) was sequenced in a study of blood T cell repertoires in COVID-19. Study at large: Samples of COVID-19 (acute and convalescent) were obtained from the United States, Italy and Spain. T cells, B-cell-depleted T cells, or PBMCs supplied cDNA or gDNA.

In the original workflow: Reference gene primer amplification gave estimated nucleated cell counts. The assay was immunoSEQ multiplex PCR, and TCRdb's table has in-frame clones only and misses some. V and J calls and clone size follow that table, whereas D and trimming were derived from the DNA. The sample has some 30,000 clones; 80% to 90% are singletons. Germline V CDR1 and CDR2: LGHNA, YNFKEQ. The CDR3 totals 16 residues. Germline trimming cut 1 base from V and 4 bases from J; bases unmatched to any gene: 5. The genes are TRBV4-2 and TRBJ2-2; the match to TRBD2 covers 8 bases. The receptor comes from a human donor in a cohort sampled during active COVID-19. Specimen: peripheral blood. CDR3 residues: CASSQAGGPGTGELFF. Written as DNA, the CDR3 is TGTGCCAGCAGCCAAGCGGGGGGGCCCGGCACCGGGGAGCTGTTTTTT.